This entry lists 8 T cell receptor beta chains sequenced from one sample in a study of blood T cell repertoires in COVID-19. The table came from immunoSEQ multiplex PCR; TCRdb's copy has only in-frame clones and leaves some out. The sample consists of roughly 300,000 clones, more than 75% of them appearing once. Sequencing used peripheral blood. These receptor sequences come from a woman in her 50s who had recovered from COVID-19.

The CDR3 spells CASRQQGGNPYEQYF. The CDR3 nucleotides are TGTGCAAGTCGCCAACAGGGAGGGAACCCCTACGAGCAGTACTTC. This chain links TRBV12-2 with TRBJ2-7; the table calls TRBD2, which could not be checked here. TRBV12-2 is marked as a pseudogene. This CDR3 is built from 15 residues.

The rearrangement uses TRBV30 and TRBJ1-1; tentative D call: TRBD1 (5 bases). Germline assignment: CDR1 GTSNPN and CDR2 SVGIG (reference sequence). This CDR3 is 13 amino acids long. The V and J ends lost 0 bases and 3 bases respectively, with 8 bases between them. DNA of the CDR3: TGTGCCTGGAGTGTACAGGCGGACACTGAAGCTTTCTTT. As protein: CAWSVQADTEAFF. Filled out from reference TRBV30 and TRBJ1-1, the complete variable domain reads SQTIHQWPATLVQPVGSPLSLECTVEGTSNPNLYWYRQAAGRGLQLLFYSVGIGQISSEVPQNLSASRPQDRQFILSSKKLLLSDSGFYLCAWSVQADTEAFFGQGTRLTVV.

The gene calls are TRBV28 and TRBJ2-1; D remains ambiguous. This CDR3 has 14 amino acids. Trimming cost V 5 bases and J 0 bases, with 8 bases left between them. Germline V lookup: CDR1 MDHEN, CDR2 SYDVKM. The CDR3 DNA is TGTGCCAGCAGTCCAGAGGTCTCCTACAATGAGCAGTTCTTC. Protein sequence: CASSPEVSYNEQFF.

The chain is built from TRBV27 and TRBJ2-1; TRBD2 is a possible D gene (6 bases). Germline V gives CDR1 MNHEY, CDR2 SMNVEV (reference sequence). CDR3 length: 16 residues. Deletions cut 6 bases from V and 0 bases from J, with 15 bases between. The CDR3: CASRRAGPSSYNEQFF. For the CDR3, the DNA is TGTGCCAGCAGAAGAGCGGGCCCCAGCTCCTACAATGAGCAGTTCTTC.

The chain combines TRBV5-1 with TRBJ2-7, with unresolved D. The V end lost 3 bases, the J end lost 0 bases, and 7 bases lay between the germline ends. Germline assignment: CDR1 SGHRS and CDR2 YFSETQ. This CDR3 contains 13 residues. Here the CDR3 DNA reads TGCGCCAGCAGCTCGATGAGCTCCTACGAGCAGTACTTC. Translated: CASSSMSSYEQYF.

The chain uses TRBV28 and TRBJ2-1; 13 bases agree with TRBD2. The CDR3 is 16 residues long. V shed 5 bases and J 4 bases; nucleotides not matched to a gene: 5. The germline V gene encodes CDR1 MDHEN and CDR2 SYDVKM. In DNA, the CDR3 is TGTGCCAGCAGTCTGGGACTAGCGGGGCATTACAATGAGCAGTTCTTC. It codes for CASSLGLAGHYNEQFF.

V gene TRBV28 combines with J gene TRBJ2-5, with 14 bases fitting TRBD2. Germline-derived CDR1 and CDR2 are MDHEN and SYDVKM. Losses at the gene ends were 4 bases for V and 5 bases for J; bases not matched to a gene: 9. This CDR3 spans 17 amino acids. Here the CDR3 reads CASSSPGTSGGLETQYF. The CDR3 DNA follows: TGTGCCAGCAGTTCTCCGGGGACTAGCGGGGGTTTGGAGACCCAGTACTTC.

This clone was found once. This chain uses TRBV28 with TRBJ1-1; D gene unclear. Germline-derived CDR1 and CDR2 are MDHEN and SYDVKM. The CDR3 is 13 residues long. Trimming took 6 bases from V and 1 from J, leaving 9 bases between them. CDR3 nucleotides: TGTGCCAGCAGGTGGGGAGAGAACACTGAAGCTTTCTTT. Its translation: CASRWGENTEAFF.